This passage covers 11 T cell receptor beta chains from one sample sequenced in a study of blood T cell repertoires in COVID-19. Assay used: immunoSEQ multiplex PCR; TCRdb lists only in-frame clones, some missing. The table includes 150,000 to 200,000 clones, 86% detected once. The sequenced material came from peripheral blood. These receptors all stem from a man in his 70s with acute or convalescent COVID-19.

The rearrangement uses TRBV19 and TRBJ2-1; weak D call: TRBD1 (5 bases). The CDR3 has 14 residues. V was cut by 4 bases and J by 9 bases, with 16 bases left in between. Germline V gives CDR1 LNHDA, CDR2 SQIVND (reference sequence). Here the CDR3 reads CASSNRTSWGEQFF. CDR3 bases: TGTGCCAGTAGTAATCGGACATCATGGGGTGAGCAGTTCTTC.

The chain combines TRBV10-1 with TRBJ1-3; the D is unclear. The V end was cut by 8 bases, the J end by 2 bases, with 10 bases between. Germline CDR1 reads WNHNN; CDR2 reads SYGVQD (reference sequence). The CDR3 spans 13 residues. This CDR3 is CASAEGTGNTIYF. CDR3 DNA sequence: TGCGCCAGCGCGGAGGGAACTGGAAACACCATATATTTT.

The chain couples TRBV7-9 to TRBJ1-1; no clear D gene. The CDR3 consists of 14 residues. CDR1 is SEHNR and CDR2 is FQNEAQ in the germline V gene (reference sequence). The V end lost 4 bases, the J end lost 3 bases, and 12 bases lay between the germline ends. This CDR3 reads CASSSGPEHTEAFF. CDR3 bases: TGTGCCAGCAGCTCTGGGCCCGAGCACACTGAAGCTTTCTTT. Looking up the rest from reference TRBV7-9 and TRBJ1-1 gives the full variable domain: DTGVSQNPRHKITKRGQNVTFRCDPISEHNRLYWYRQTLGQGPEFLTYFQNEAQLEKSRLLSDRFSAERPKGSFSTLEIQRTEQGDSAMYLCASSSGPEHTEAFFGQGTRLTVV.

The genes are TRBV5-5 and TRBJ2-7; tentatively, D is TRBD2 (5 bases). The CDR3 has 15 amino acids. The germline V gene has CDR1 SGHKS and CDR2 YYEKEE (reference sequence). Trimming cost V 0 bases and J 4 bases, with 14 bases left between them. CDR3 DNA sequence: TGTGCCAGCAGCTTGGGGACTCTCCTGTGGTACGAGCAGTACTTC. Translation: CASSLGTLLWYEQYF.

The chain carries TRBV18 and TRBJ2-6; perhaps TRBD1 as D (5 bases). Germline assignment: CDR1 KGHSH and CDR2 LQKENI. Trimming removed 4 bases at V and 2 bases at J, with 12 bases between. The length of the CDR3 is 16 residues. The CDR3 region is CASSQAGNPGANVLTF. The CDR3, as DNA: TGTGCCAGCTCACAGGCAGGGAATCCTGGGGCCAACGTCCTGACTTTC.

This chain joins TRBV25-1 and TRBJ2-3; tentative D call: TRBD2 (6 bases). The ends were cut back, 10 bases at V and 1 base at J, with 12 bases in the middle. The CDR3 totals 13 residues. CDR1 and CDR2 (germline): MGHDK, SYGVNS. The CDR3 DNA follows: TGTGCCACCAGGAGGGAGGGCACAGATACGCAGTATTTT. This gives the protein CATRREGTDTQYF.

This chain connects TRBV28 to TRBJ1-2; D remains ambiguous. Deletions cut 3 bases from V and 8 bases from J, with 10 bases between. Germline values: CDR1 MDHEN, CDR2 SYDVKM. This CDR3 is 12 amino acids long. CDR3 coding DNA: TGTGCCAGCAGTTTCCGGCCGACAGGCTACACCTTC. Its translation is CASSFRPTGYTF.

V gene TRBV6-2 or TRBV6-3 combines with J gene TRBJ2-1, with D possibly TRBD2 on 6 matching bases. CDR3 length: 17 amino acids. Trimming removed 4 bases from V and 7 bases from J, with 23 bases in between. Germline CDR1 MNHEY, CDR2 SVGEGT. The CDR3 loop is CASSSPLASQGGNEQFF. As DNA, the CDR3 is TGTGCCAGCAGTTCACCTCTAGCGTCCCAAGGAGGGAATGAGCAGTTCTTC.

This chain joins TRBV3-1 (or the pseudogene TRBV3-2) and TRBJ1-6; D is unclear. The V and J ends lost 1 base and 9 bases respectively, with 10 bases between them. Germline CDR1 is LGHDT and CDR2 is YNNKEL (reference sequence). This CDR3 contains 14 residues. As DNA, the CDR3 is TGTGCCAGCAGCCAAGCCGGGTTCGGTTCACCCCTCCACTTT. Its translation: CASSQAGFGSPLHF.

This clone has only one observation. The gene calls are TRBV19 and TRBJ2-1; possible D gene TRBD1, 6 bases. Trimming stripped 11 bases from V and 0 bases from J, with 17 bases between. Germline V CDR1 and CDR2: LNHDA, SQIVND (reference sequence). CDR3 length equals 15 residues. In DNA form, the CDR3 reads TGTGCCTGCTCAGGGGCCCCCTACTCCTACAATGAGCAGTTCTTC. This translates into CACSGAPYSYNEQFF.

V is TRBV5-1 and J is TRBJ1-1; 12 bases are shared with TRBD1. Germline V CDR1 and CDR2: SGHRS, YFSETQ. This CDR3 is 15 amino acids long. Trimming removed 4 bases from V and 5 bases from J; junction bases left unmatched: 6. CDR3 sequence: CASSGTGGGYTEAFF. The CDR3 nucleotides read TGCGCCAGCAGCGGGACAGGGGGCGGATATACTGAAGCTTTCTTT.